This T cell receptor (beta chain) was identified during a study of blood T cell repertoires in COVID-19. This clone appeared a few times. The CDR3 runs 17 residues. The germline gives CDR1 MDHEN, CDR2 SYDVKM. V was clipped by 1 base and J by 0 bases; unmatched bases: 6. Assay: immunoSEQ multiplex PCR; the TCRdb copy retains only in-frame clones and omits some. This table has tens of thousands of clones, more than 70% appearing once. The receptor was isolated from a man older than 75 with active or convalescent COVID-19. The V gene is TRBV28, the J gene TRBJ1-5; 7 bases align to TRBD1. Input material: peripheral blood. Written as DNA, the CDR3 is TGTGCCAGCAGTTTATTGGGACAGCTGTATAGCAATCAGCCCCAGCATTTT. Translating it yields CASSLLGQLYSNQPQHF.